This TCR beta chain was obtained from a study of tumor-infiltrating lymphocytes in localized non-small cell lung cancer. This clone came up once. This CDR3 has 14 residues. Germline CDR1 MNHEY, CDR2 SMNVEV (reference sequence). The V end was cut by 2 bases, the J end by 4 bases, with 11 bases between. Clones were read by immunoSEQ multiplex PCR, and TCRdb kept only the in-frame ones, dropping some. The repertoire has about 24,000 clones, roughly three fifths of them found once; the top ten carry around 5.4%. V gene TRBV27 combines with J gene TRBJ2-5, with D tentatively TRBD1 (5 bases). This sequence was found in a human donor with non-small cell lung cancer. Input material: lung tumor tissue. DNA of the CDR3: TGTGCCAGCAGTTTACGCAGGGTAGGAGAGACCCAGTACTTC. As protein: CASSLRRVGETQYF.